What follows describes a single T cell receptor beta chain. What it binds is unknown. There are 14 residues in the CDR3. V was cut by 8 bases and J by 1 base, with 11 bases left in between. Germline V lookup: CDR1 MDHEN, CDR2 SYDVKM. Study processing details: Filtering differed because ImmunoSEQ produced junction-only sequences that carried no quality scores. TCRdb keeps only in-frame clones here, not all; method: immunoSEQ multiplex PCR. V, J and clone size were drawn from that table, and D and trimming were deduced from the DNA. The sample lists 900,000 to 1,200,000 clones; approximately 80% were seen once. All donors were Caucasian adults living in Nashville, Tennessee. This entry belongs to a study of shared clonotypes between healthy human individuals. Study-wide findings and caveats: Tissues were not sampled, only blood, and their repertoires likely differ.

The sample taken for sequencing was memory CD4+ T cells from PBMCs. The subset is: CD45RA-negative fraction. The TCR sequence derives from a man aged 18 to 29 in good health. Some clones in this sample may be carry-over from other donors' samples. The genes are TRBV28 and TRBJ2-2; the D gene could be TRBD1 or TRBD2 (5 bases each). Written as DNA, the CDR3 is TGTGCCAGCCTGGGACGGCTGAACACCGGGGAGCTGTTTTTT. It codes for CASLGRLNTGELFF.